Following are 16 T cell receptor beta chains from one sample sequenced in a study of cytomegalovirus exposure and HLA in healthy donors (dated by TCRdb to 2016 to 2017). Library prep was done by the immunoSEQ multiplex PCR assay. For the multiplex PCR, a mixture combining 60 forward primers for TCR Vbeta segments and 13 reverse primers for TCR Jbeta segments was used. TCRdb holds this immuneACCESS table with in-frame rearrangements only. Some clones are missing; in checked studies, unresolved V genes explain under half, and the rest has no known cause. The sample table records around 140,000 clones; almost 85% of these occur just once. Of the sample, around 1.5% falls within the top ten clones. Sequencing input: PBMCs. These receptors were collected from a man aged 25 to 40 in good health and CMV-seropositive.

The CDR3, as DNA: TGTGCCAGCAGCTCGGGACCGGGACAGGGTGACACCGGGGAGCTGTTTTTT. Residues: CASSSGPGQGDTGELFF. This chain uses TRBV11-3 with TRBJ2-2; 9 nucleotides line up with TRBD1. V shed 4 bases and J 3 bases; nucleotides not matched to a gene: 9. CDR3 length equals 17 residues. Germline V CDR1 and CDR2: SGHNT, YENEEA.

V is TRBV7-2 and J is TRBJ2-1, with a tentative D call TRBD1 (5 bases). The germline gives CDR1 SGHTA, CDR2 FQGNSA. Trimming pared 6 bases from V and 5 bases from J, leaving 11 bases between. CDR3 length: 13 amino acids. CDR3 sequence (DNA): TGTGCCAGCAGGCCCAGGGCCGACAATGAGCAGTTCTTC. Amino acid sequence: CASRPRADNEQFF. Based on the CDR3 plus reference TRBV7-2 and TRBJ2-1, the full variable domain is GAGVSQSPSNKVTEKGKDVELRCDPISGHTALYWYRQSLGQGLEFLIYFQGNSAPDKSGLPSDRFSAERTGGSVSTLTIQRTQQEDSAVYLCASRPRADNEQFFGPGTRLTVL.

The V and J genes are TRBV19 and TRBJ1-3; a weak D match, TRBD1 (5 bases). Germline CDR1 LNHDA, CDR2 SQIVND (reference sequence). This CDR3 comprises 15 residues. Deletions cut 3 bases from V and 0 bases from J, with 9 bases between. In DNA form, the CDR3 reads TGTGCCAGTAGTATTGGGGGGACCTCTGGAAACACCATATATTTT. It encodes CASSIGGTSGNTIYF.

The sample holds a few counts of this clone. This chain links TRBV6-1 with TRBJ1-1; TRBD1 is a possible D gene (6 bases). The germline V gene encodes CDR1 MNHNS and CDR2 SASEGT. The CDR3 consists of 15 residues. The V end lost 8 bases, the J end lost 0 bases, and 16 bases lay between the germline ends. The chain's CDR3 is CASSPVRDMNTEAFF. In nucleotides, the CDR3 is TGTGCCAGCTCCCCCGTACGGGACATGAACACTGAAGCTTTCTTT.

J is TRBJ1-1 and V is TRBV5-1; the D gene is possibly TRBD1 (5 bases). From germline, CDR1 is SGHRS and CDR2 YFSETQ. The CDR3 consists of 16 residues. Trimming shortened V by 1 base and J by 3 bases, and 16 bases separated the two germline ends. The CDR3 region is CASSLSAGIGDTEAFF. Written as DNA, the CDR3 is TGCGCCAGCAGCTTGTCCGCAGGGATTGGGGACACTGAAGCTTTCTTT.

The chain joins TRBV10-3 to TRBJ1-1; D uncertain. The length of the CDR3 is 12 residues. The germline V and J ends were trimmed by 4 bases and 6 bases, with 9 bases remaining between them. Germline-derived CDR1 and CDR2 are ENHRY and SYGVKD. This CDR3 is CAISGGPAEAFF. The CDR3 region has the DNA TGTGCCATCAGTGGAGGTCCCGCTGAAGCTTTCTTT.

The CDR3 is CASSLAGTSGMEQYF. The CDR3 nucleotides are TGTGCCAGCAGCTTAGCGGGGACTAGCGGGATGGAGCAGTACTTC. This chain links TRBV7-2 with TRBJ2-7; the match to TRBD2 covers 13 bases. Germline-derived CDR1 and CDR2 are SGHTA and FQGNSA. This CDR3 comprises 15 residues. V lost 0 bases to trimming and J lost 7 bases; unmatched junction nucleotides: 3.

The chain has TRBV28 and TRBJ2-7, with TRBD1 identical over 10 bases. The germline V gene has CDR1 MDHEN and CDR2 SYDVKM. The trim removed 4 bases at V and 5 bases at J, leaving 5 bases unmatched. The CDR3 covers 14 residues. CDR3 loop: CASSSPGTGDEQYF. CDR3 bases: TGTGCCAGCAGTTCGCCCGGGACAGGGGACGAGCAGTACTTC. Based on the CDR3 plus reference TRBV28 and TRBJ2-7, the full variable domain is DVKVTQSSRYLVKRTGEKVFLECVQDMDHENMFWYRQDPGLGLRLIYFSYDVKMKEKGDIPEGYSVSREKKERFSLILESASTNQTSMYLCASSSPGTGDEQYFGPGTRLTVT.

This chain joins TRBV28 and TRBJ1-1; D uncertain. Germline CDR1 and CDR2: MDHEN and SYDVKM. V was cut by 3 bases and J by 7 bases, with 12 bases left in between. The CDR3 length is 13 residues. The CDR3, as DNA: TGTGCCAGCAGTTTGGGCACCCTCAATGAAGCTTTCTTT. Protein product: CASSLGTLNEAFF. Variable domain in full (rest from reference TRBV28 and TRBJ1-1): DVKVTQSSRYLVKRTGEKVFLECVQDMDHENMFWYRQDPGLGLRLIYFSYDVKMKEKGDIPEGYSVSREKKERFSLILESASTNQTSMYLCASSLGTLNEAFFGQGTRLTVV.

The count of this clone is one. J is TRBJ2-1 and V is TRBV28; 7 bases are a match to TRBD2. CDR3 length equals 16 residues. Germline CDR1 MDHEN, CDR2 SYDVKM. With 4 bases clipped from V and 0 bases from J, the junction kept 6 bases outside the gene matches. The CDR3 protein is CASSWRAGVSYNEQFF. In nucleotides, the CDR3 is TGTGCCAGCAGTTGGAGGGCGGGAGTCTCCTACAATGAGCAGTTCTTC.

The gene calls are TRBV19 and TRBJ1-3, with unresolved D. Germline lookup yields CDR1 LNHDA and CDR2 SQIVND (reference sequence). The V end lost 3 bases, the J end lost 2 bases, and 8 bases lay between the germline ends. This CDR3 comprises 14 residues. The CDR3 region has the DNA TGTGCCAGTAGTATTGTGACAACTGGAAACACCATATATTTT. It is translated as CASSIVTTGNTIYF.

The V and J genes are TRBV29-1 and TRBJ2-1; possibly TRBD1 for D (5 bases). V was trimmed by 3 bases and J by 0 bases, leaving 9 bases between them. The CDR3 is made up of 14 amino acids. CDR1 and CDR2 from the germline V gene are SQVTM and ANQGSEA. CDR3 region: CSVDRQGSYNEQFF. CDR3 bases: TGCAGCGTTGATCGGCAGGGCTCCTACAATGAGCAGTTCTTC.

This clone appeared a single time. The J gene is TRBJ1-2, the V gene TRBV6-5, with D possibly TRBD1 on 6 matching bases. Germline V lookup: CDR1 MNHEY, CDR2 SVGAGI. There are 13 residues in the CDR3. V dropped 2 bases and J dropped 7 bases, with 11 bases sitting between them. The CDR3 loop reads CASSYTGGSGYTF. The DNA of the CDR3 is TGTGCCAGCAGTTACACGGGGGGCTCTGGCTACACCTTC.

J is TRBJ2-7 and V is TRBV5-4, with 7 nucleotides matching TRBD1. The CDR3 covers 15 residues. Losses at the gene ends were 4 bases for V and 9 bases for J; bases not matched to a gene: 16. Germline CDR1 and CDR2: SGHNT and YYREEE (reference sequence). CDR3 region: CASSMPGQKILGQYF. The CDR3 DNA reads TGTGCCAGCAGCATGCCGGGACAGAAAATCTTGGGGCAGTACTTC.

The V and J genes are TRBV15 and TRBJ1-5; D is uncertain. There are 14 residues in the CDR3. The ends were cut back, 0 bases at V and 13 bases at J, with 16 bases in the middle. The germline V gene has CDR1 LNHNV and CDR2 YYDKDF (reference sequence). The CDR3 coding sequence is TGTGCCACCAGCAGAGACCCCCTTACTAGTCTACAGCATTTT. Translating it yields CATSRDPLTSLQHF.

This clone was seen more than once but under ten times. The chain combines TRBV5-6 with TRBJ2-5; 8 bases are a match to TRBD1. After removal of 4 bases from V and 3 bases from J, the junction contained 5 bases not matched to a gene. Germline-derived CDR1 and CDR2 are SGHDT and YYEEEE. This CDR3 has 14 amino acids. This CDR3 is CASSPWTGKETQYF. The CDR3 DNA follows: TGTGCCAGCAGCCCGTGGACAGGGAAAGAGACCCAGTACTTC. The full variable domain, completed using reference TRBV5-6 and TRBJ2-5, is DAGVTQSPTHLIKTRGQQVTLRCSPKSGHDTVSWYQQALGQGPQFIFQYYEEEERQRGNFPDRFSGHQFPNYSSELNVNALLLGDSALYLCASSPWTGKETQYFGPGTRLLVL.